The 22 T cell receptor beta chains below were found in one sample sequenced in a study of T cell repertoires in cytomegalovirus infection. TCRdb fed the reads into MiXCR, producing one record per CDR3 protein. Altogether 350,000 to 550,000 distinct CDR3 sequences are present, approximately 32% being singletons, with the ten largest covering approximately 13%. Sequencing was carried out using PBMCs. These receptor sequences come from a human donor in good health (CMV status not recorded). Some clones in this sample may be carry-over from other donors' samples.

J is TRBJ1-2 and V is TRBV5-6; D ambiguous. This CDR3 is built from 13 residues. Germline CDR1 reads SGHDT; CDR2 reads YYEEEE. The ends were cut back, 1 base at V and 4 bases at J, with 8 bases in the middle. The CDR3 coding sequence is TGTGCCAGCAGCTTGTCAGGCCTCTATGGCTACACCTTC. This encodes CASSLSGLYGYTF. Looking up the rest from reference TRBV5-6 and TRBJ1-2 gives the full variable domain: DAGVTQSPTHLIKTRGQQVTLRCSPKSGHDTVSWYQQALGQGPQFIFQYYEEEERQRGNFPDRFSGHQFPNYSSELNVNALLLGDSALYLCASSLSGLYGYTFGSGTRLTVV.

Remarks on this clonotype: One junction end disagrees with the germline gene, perhaps due to a read error. V and J are TRBV7-9 and TRBJ2-7; 11 bases are shared with TRBD2. The CDR3 runs to 15 residues. CDR1 and CDR2 from the germline V gene are SEHNR and FQNEAQ (reference sequence). The CDR3 DNA follows: TGTGCTAGCAGCTCTAGCGGGGGGAACATTTACGAGCAGAACTTC. This translates into CASSSSGGNIYEQNF.

The rearrangement joins TRBV9 to TRBJ1-3, with 9 bases lining up with TRBD1. This CDR3 has 17 residues. With 3 bases clipped from V and 4 bases from J, the junction kept 11 bases outside the gene matches. Germline-derived CDR1 and CDR2 are SGDLS and YYNGEE. CDR3 residues: CASSAPGQGSRGNTIYF. CDR3 in DNA: TGTGCCAGCAGCGCCCCGGGACAGGGATCGAGAGGAAACACCATATATTTT.

The rearrangement joins TRBV7-2 to TRBJ1-1; no firm D call. The V gene lost 4 bases and the J gene lost 0 bases, with 9 bases spanning the gap. The length of the CDR3 is 14 residues. Germline V gives CDR1 SGHTA, CDR2 FQGNSA. The CDR3, as DNA: TGTGCCAGCAGCTCACACGAACTGAACACTGAAGCTTTCTTT. It encodes CASSSHELNTEAFF.

This clonotype was seen repeatedly, ten times or more. CDR3 in amino acids: CASSTDRGEEKLFF. CDR3 DNA: TGTGCCAGCAGCACGGACAGGGGGGAGGAAAAACTGTTTTTT. The chain joins TRBV7-2 to TRBJ1-4; 10 bases line up with TRBD1. CDR3 length: 14 amino acids. Germline V gives CDR1 SGHTA, CDR2 FQGNSA. Trimming at V came to 5 bases and at J to 8 bases, leaving 5 bases not matched to a gene.

This clonotype was seen only a few times. This rearrangement joins TRBV10-3 to TRBJ2-5; 10 nucleotides align to TRBD2. Germline V CDR1 and CDR2: ENHRY, SYGVKD. The CDR3 has 16 residues. The V and J ends lost 3 bases and 5 bases, in that order; junction bases with no gene match: 9. This CDR3 reads CAISDSLAGAGETQYF. Written as DNA, the CDR3 is TGTGCCATCAGTGATTCTCTAGCGGGGGCCGGGGAGACCCAGTACTTC.

Remarks on this clonotype: A read error is possible here, since a much larger clone lies one base away. The CDR3 does not close with the conserved phenylalanine or tryptophan, likely indicating a read error. J is TRBJ1-2 and V is TRBV7-8, with 7 bases aligning to TRBD1. V was clipped by 4 bases and J by 1 base; unmatched bases: 6. CDR3 length: 15 residues. CDR1 and CDR2 (germline): SGHVS, FQNEAQ. CDR3 nucleotides: TGTGCCAGCAGCTCGAGGGACAGAATTAACTATGGCTACACCTTA. Protein: CASSSRDRINYGYTL.

The chain combines TRBV27 with TRBJ2-2, with TRBD1 identical over 9 bases. CDR3 length: 16 residues. Germline CDR1 is MNHEY and CDR2 is SMNVEV (reference sequence). V shed 5 bases and J 6 bases; nucleotides not matched to a gene: 10. For the CDR3, the DNA is TGTGCCAGCAGTATCCCGGGACAGGGTTTCGCCGGGGAGCTGTTTTTT. Protein: CASSIPGQGFAGELFF.

This clonotype was counted at least ten times. The chain is built from TRBV7-2 and TRBJ2-1, with D tentatively TRBD1 (5 bases). V was pared by 5 bases and J by 8 bases, with 19 bases between. The CDR3 spans 15 residues. Germline CDR1 and CDR2: SGHTA and FQGNSA. CDR3 nucleotide sequence: TGTGCCAGCAGCCCCCAGCAGGGTTTTGTCGATGAGCAGTTCTTC. Its protein is CASSPQQGFVDEQFF.

A few counts support this clonotype. V gene TRBV5-1 combines with J gene TRBJ2-3, with 11 positions matching TRBD2. The germline V gene encodes CDR1 SGHRS and CDR2 YFSETQ. Germline trimming cut 3 bases from V and 4 bases from J; bases unmatched to any gene: 7. There are 16 residues in the CDR3. In DNA, the CDR3 is TGCGCCAGCAGCTCAGGGGGACTAGCGGCCGCAGATACGCAGTATTTT. Translating it yields CASSSGGLAAADTQYF.

The table lists this clonotype with a few counts. The rearrangement links TRBV27 to TRBJ1-4; no reliable D call. Germline V gene data show CDR1 as MNHEY and CDR2 as SMNVEV (reference sequence). Trimming removed 5 bases from V and 2 bases from J, with 24 bases in between. CDR3 length: 19 residues. The CDR3 nucleotides read TGTGCCAGCAGTCCACGAGTGCCGGGATATCGAGCCACTAATGAAAAACTGTTTTTT. This codes for CASSPRVPGYRATNEKLFF.

The chain recombines TRBV7-2 with TRBJ2-5; TRBD1 matches 9 bases. J gave up 5 bases and V 0 bases, and 10 bases lay outside the gene matches. Germline V CDR1 and CDR2: SGHTA, FQGNSA. The CDR3 runs to 17 residues. The CDR3 loop reads CASSLALGQGKFETQYF. The CDR3 DNA sequence: TGTGCCAGCAGCTTAGCTCTTGGACAGGGGAAATTTGAGACCCAGTACTTC.

The table lists this clonotype with a few counts. The chain combines TRBV19 with TRBJ1-1; no reliable D call. This CDR3 is built from 13 residues. Germline-derived CDR1 and CDR2 are LNHDA and SQIVND (reference sequence). The V end was cut by 5 bases, the J end by 3 bases, with 10 bases between. DNA of the CDR3: TGTGCCAGTAGTCGGGCCCGGGACACTGAAGCTTTCTTT. Translating gives CASSRARDTEAFF.

Points on this clonotype: A read error may produce the germline difference seen at one junction end. The chain joins TRBV12-3 or TRBV12-4 to TRBJ2-7; possibly TRBD2 for D (6 bases). The CDR3 extends over 14 amino acids. The chain's CDR3 is CASSLGAGTYEQSF. In DNA, the CDR3 is TGTGCCAGCAGTTTAGGGGCGGGGACCTACGAGCAGTCCTTC.

A few counts support this clonotype. The junction does not match germline at one end; this may be a read error. The V gene is TRBV10-3, the J gene TRBJ2-7, with a weak D call TRBD1 (6 bases). CDR3 length: 13 amino acids. Germline-derived CDR1 and CDR2 are ENHRY and SYGVKD. The CDR3 nucleotides are TGTGCTATCAGTGGAACAGGGAGTGACGAGCAGTACTTC. It translates to CAISGTGSDEQYF.

This sequence joins TRBV11-2 and TRBJ2-4, with no clear D. The CDR3 runs to 15 residues. Trimming removed 3 bases at V and 1 base at J, with 10 bases between. CDR1 and CDR2 from the germline V gene are SGHAT and FQNNGV. This CDR3 is CASSLAIFAKNIQYF. CDR3 nucleotide sequence: TGTGCCAGCAGCTTGGCGATTTTTGCCAAAAACATTCAGTACTTC.

The table lists this clonotype with many counts. This chain links TRBV7-8 with TRBJ1-4; D unclear. Germline V lookup: CDR1 SGHVS, CDR2 FQNEAQ. The V and J ends lost 1 base and 4 bases respectively, with 10 bases between them. The CDR3 covers 15 residues. The CDR3 DNA is TGTGCCAGCAGCTTAGATTCGGGGATTAATGAAAAACTGTTTTTT. The encoded protein is CASSLDSGINEKLFF.

Regarding this clonotype: The junction does not match germline at one end; this may be a read error. The chain has TRBV11-2 and TRBJ1-5; D ambiguous. The germline CDR1 and CDR2 sequences are SGHAT and FQNNGV. The CDR3 totals 12 residues. The CDR3 DNA reads as TGTGCCAGCTTAAAGAGCAATCAGCCCCAGAATTTT. As protein: CASLKSNQPQNF.

A word on this clonotype: Without the conserved terminal phenylalanine or tryptophan, this CDR3 likely stems from a read error. The CDR3 coding sequence is TGTGCCACCAGCAGAGATTTGAGCAACGCGAACACCGGTGAGCTGTTTCTT. Translation gives CATSRDLSNANTGELFL. The chain couples TRBV15 to TRBJ2-2; D is unclear. The CDR3 spans 17 residues. Germline CDR1 is LNHNV and CDR2 is YYDKDF (reference sequence).

The chain carries TRBV11-2 and TRBJ2-7, with unresolved D. Trimming took 1 base from V and 0 from J, leaving 10 bases between them. The CDR3 length is 15 residues. The V gene's germline CDR1 is SGHAT and CDR2 FQNNGV. The CDR3 here is CASSLAPESSYEQYF. CDR3 in DNA: TGTGCCAGCAGCTTAGCCCCAGAGAGCTCCTACGAGCAGTACTTC. The full variable domain, its missing parts supplied by reference TRBV11-2 and TRBJ2-7, is EAGVAQSPRYKIIEKRQSVAFWCNPISGHATLYWYQQILGQGPKLLIQFQNNGVVDDSQLPKDRFSAERLKGVDSTLKIQPAKLEDSAVYLCASSLAPESSYEQYFGPGTRLTVT.

This clonotype was detected a few times. The chain is built from TRBV6-1 and TRBJ1-6; tentative D call: TRBD1 (5 bases). With 1 base removed from V and 5 bases from J, the gap between germline ends came to 9 bases. The CDR3 runs 15 residues. Germline V gene sequence: CDR1 MNHNS, CDR2 SASEGT. CDR3 sequence (DNA): TGTGCCAGCAGTGAAGTGGGGACCCATAATTCACCCCTCCACTTT. Its protein is CASSEVGTHNSPLHF.

Turning to this clonotype: This could be a read error, since a much larger clone is one nucleotide away. The chain is built from TRBV6-5 and TRBJ2-2; D gene unclear. Trimming shortened V by 6 bases and J by 6 bases, and 11 bases separated the two germline ends. The CDR3 consists of 13 residues. The V gene's germline CDR1 is MNHEY and CDR2 SVGAGI. In nucleotides, the CDR3 is TGTGCCAGCAGACCAAGTAACCCCGGGGAGCTGTTTTTT. Residues: CASRPSNPGELFF.